One sample yielded the 6 T cell receptor beta chains listed below, sequenced in a study of CD8+ T cells in alopecia areata (dated by TCRdb to the late 2010s). Libraries were built with the immunoSEQ multiplex PCR assay. RNA was extracted from all samples and reverse transcribed into cDNA, which served as template for TCR sequencing. The table comes from immuneACCESS by way of TCRdb, which keeps in-frame sequences with V and J called. Part of the clones is missing from these tables; in studies checked, under half for an unresolved V gene and the rest for unknown reasons. The sample records fewer than 100,000 clones, around three quarters of which are singletons. The ten largest account for roughly 17% of the sample. Taken with the paper, the label for treatment or condition translates to: oral pan-JAK inhibitor, 5-10 mg twice daily. Sequenced here: CD8+ T cells sorted from blood, sampled around week 44, from a patient treated with tofacitinib. These receptors originate from a human donor with alopecia areata.

The V gene is TRBV4-3, the J gene TRBJ1-4; D uncertain. There are 13 residues in the CDR3. V lost 4 bases to trimming and J lost 12 bases, with 15 bases between them. Germline V CDR1 and CDR2: LGHNA, YSLEER. CDR3 amino acids: CASSPSRRNELFF. CDR3 coding DNA: TGCGCCAGCAGCCCAAGCCGACGGAACGAACTGTTTTTT.

The gene calls are TRBV4-3 and TRBJ2-7; D perhaps matches TRBD2 (5 bases). This CDR3 region has 15 residues. V lost 0 bases and J lost 2, with 11 bases in between. Germline lookup yields CDR1 LGHNA and CDR2 YSLEER. The CDR3 region is CASSQDYPGTYEQYF. The CDR3 DNA is TGCGCCAGCAGCCAAGATTACCCGGGGACCTACGAGCAGTACTTC.

J is TRBJ2-3 and V is TRBV29-1; 7 nucleotides line up with TRBD2. V lost 0 bases, J lost 2 bases, and 2 bases stayed unmatched. Germline V gene lookup returns CDR1 SQVTM and CDR2 ANQGSEA. The CDR3 totals 14 residues. CDR3 sequence reads: CSVEEGTTTDTQYF. The DNA for the CDR3 is TGCAGCGTTGAAGAGGGGACTACCACAGATACGCAGTATTTT.

The chain recombines TRBV30 with TRBJ1-5, with a weak D call TRBD1 (6 bases). The V and J ends lost 0 bases and 3 bases respectively, with 9 bases between them. The CDR3 loop spans 14 amino acids. From germline, CDR1 is GTSNPN and CDR2 SVGIG (reference sequence). The CDR3 DNA reads TGTGCCTGGAGTGTACGGGACAACAATCAGCCCCAGCATTTT. It encodes CAWSVRDNNQPQHF.

The chain combines TRBV19 with TRBJ2-3, with 7 bases identical to TRBD1. The V gene end was trimmed by 6 bases and the J gene end by 5 bases; junction bases not matched to a gene: 11. CDR3 length equals 15 residues. Germline V gene sequence: CDR1 LNHDA, CDR2 SQIVND (reference sequence). The CDR3 region is CASSPDREMLDTQYF. The CDR3 DNA reads TGTGCCAGTAGCCCCGACAGGGAGATGTTAGATACGCAGTATTTT.

The J gene is TRBJ2-2, the V gene TRBV30; D unclear. This CDR3 contains 13 residues. Germline values: CDR1 GTSNPN, CDR2 SVGIG (reference sequence). V shed 3 bases and J shed 1 base, with 6 bases lying between them. The CDR3 loop reads CAWSGMNTGELFF. CDR3 bases: TGTGCCTGGAGCGGCATGAACACCGGGGAGCTGTTTTTT.